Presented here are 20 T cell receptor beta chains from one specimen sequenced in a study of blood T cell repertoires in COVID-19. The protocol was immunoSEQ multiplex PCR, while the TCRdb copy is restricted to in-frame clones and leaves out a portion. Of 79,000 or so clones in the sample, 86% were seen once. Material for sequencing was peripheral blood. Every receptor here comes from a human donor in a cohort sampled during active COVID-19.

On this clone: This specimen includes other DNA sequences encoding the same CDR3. CDR3 sequence reads: CASSLSASGELFF. The CDR3 nucleotides read TGTGCCAGCAGCCTCAGCGCTTCCGGGGAGCTGTTTTTT. This chain links TRBV12-3 or TRBV12-4 with TRBJ2-2; D is unclear. Trimming removed 6 bases at V and 6 bases at J, with 11 bases between. This CDR3 has 13 residues.

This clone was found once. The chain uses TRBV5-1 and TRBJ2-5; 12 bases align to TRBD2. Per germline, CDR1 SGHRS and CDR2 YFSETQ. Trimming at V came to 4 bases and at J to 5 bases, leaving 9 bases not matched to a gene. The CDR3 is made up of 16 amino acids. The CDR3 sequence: CASSHGLAGLGETQYF. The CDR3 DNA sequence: TGCGCCAGCAGCCACGGACTAGCGGGACTAGGGGAGACCCAGTACTTC.

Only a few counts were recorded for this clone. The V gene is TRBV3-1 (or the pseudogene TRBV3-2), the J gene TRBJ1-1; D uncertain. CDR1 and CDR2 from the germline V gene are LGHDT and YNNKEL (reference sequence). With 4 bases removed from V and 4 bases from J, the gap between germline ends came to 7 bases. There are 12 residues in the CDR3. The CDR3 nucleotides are TGTGCCAGCAGCCCTTCGAGCACTGAAGCTTTCTTT. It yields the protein CASSPSSTEAFF.

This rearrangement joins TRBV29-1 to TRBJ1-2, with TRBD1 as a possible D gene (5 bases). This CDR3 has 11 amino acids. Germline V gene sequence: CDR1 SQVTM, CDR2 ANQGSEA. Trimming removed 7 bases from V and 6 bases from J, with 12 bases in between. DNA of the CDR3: TGCAGCGCGGAAGCGGGGGATGGCTACACCTTC. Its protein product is CSAEAGDGYTF. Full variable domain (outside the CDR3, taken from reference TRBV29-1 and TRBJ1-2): SAVISQKPSRDICQRGTSLTIQCQVDSQVTMMFWYRQQPGQSLTLIATANQGSEATYESGFVIDKFPISRPNLTFSTLTVSNMSPEDSSIYLCSAEAGDGYTFGSGTRLTVV.

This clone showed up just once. In DNA form, the CDR3 reads TGCGCCAGCAGCTTGGCCGGCGGTAGCACTGAAGCTTTCTTT. This translates into CASSLAGGSTEAFF. V usage is TRBV5-1 and J usage is TRBJ1-1; D is ambiguous. V was shortened by 0 bases and J by 4 bases, with 10 bases between the two germline ends. This CDR3 comprises 14 residues. Per germline, CDR1 SGHRS and CDR2 YFSETQ.

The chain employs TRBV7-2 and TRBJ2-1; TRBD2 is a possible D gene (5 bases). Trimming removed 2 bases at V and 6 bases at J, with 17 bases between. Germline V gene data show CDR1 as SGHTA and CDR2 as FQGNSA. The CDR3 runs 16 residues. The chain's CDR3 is CASSLISSGLGNEQFF. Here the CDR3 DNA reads TGTGCCAGCAGCTTAATTTCTTCGGGGTTAGGCAATGAGCAGTTCTTC.

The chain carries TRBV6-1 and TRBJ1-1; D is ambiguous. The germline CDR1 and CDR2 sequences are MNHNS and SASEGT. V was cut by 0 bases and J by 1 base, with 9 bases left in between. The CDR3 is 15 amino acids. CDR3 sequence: CASSEARIRNTEAFF. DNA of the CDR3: TGTGCCAGCAGTGAAGCGAGGATACGGAACACTGAAGCTTTCTTT.

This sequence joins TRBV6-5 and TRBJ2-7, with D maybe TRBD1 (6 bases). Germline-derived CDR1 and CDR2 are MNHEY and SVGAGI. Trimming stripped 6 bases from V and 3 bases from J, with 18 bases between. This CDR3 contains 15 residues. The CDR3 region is CASRVSTGPYYEQYF. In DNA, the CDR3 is TGTGCCAGCAGGGTTTCGACAGGTCCTTACTACGAGCAGTACTTC.

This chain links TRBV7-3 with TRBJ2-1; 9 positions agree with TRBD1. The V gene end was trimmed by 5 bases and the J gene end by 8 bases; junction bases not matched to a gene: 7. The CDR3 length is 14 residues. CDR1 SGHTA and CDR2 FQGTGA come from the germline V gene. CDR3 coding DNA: TGTGCCAGCAGCCCGGACAGGGGAGGGGATGAGCAGTTCTTC. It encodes CASSPDRGGDEQFF.

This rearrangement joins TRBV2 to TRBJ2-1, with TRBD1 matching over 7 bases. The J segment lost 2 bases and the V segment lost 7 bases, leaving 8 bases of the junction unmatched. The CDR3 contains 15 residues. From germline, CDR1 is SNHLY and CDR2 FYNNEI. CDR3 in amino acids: CASNLRQGTYNEQFF. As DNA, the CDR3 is TGTGCCAGCAACCTTAGACAGGGAACCTACAATGAGCAGTTCTTC.

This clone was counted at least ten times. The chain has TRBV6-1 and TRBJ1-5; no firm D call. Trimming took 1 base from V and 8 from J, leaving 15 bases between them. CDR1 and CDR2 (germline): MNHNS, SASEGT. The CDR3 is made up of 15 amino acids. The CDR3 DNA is TGTGCCAGCAGTGAAGGCAACCTGATACGGGAGCCCCAGCATTTT. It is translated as CASSEGNLIREPQHF.

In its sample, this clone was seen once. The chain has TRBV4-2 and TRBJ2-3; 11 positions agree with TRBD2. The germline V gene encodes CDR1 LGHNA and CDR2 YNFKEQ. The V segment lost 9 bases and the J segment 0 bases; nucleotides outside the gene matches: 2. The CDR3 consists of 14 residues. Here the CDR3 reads CASSGGVSTDTQYF. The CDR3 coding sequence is TGTGCCAGTAGCGGGGGGGTAAGCACAGATACGCAGTATTTT.

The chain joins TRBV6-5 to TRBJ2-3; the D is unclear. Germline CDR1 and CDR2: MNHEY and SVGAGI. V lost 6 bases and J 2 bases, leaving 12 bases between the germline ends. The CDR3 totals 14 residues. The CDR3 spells CASSRRGITDTQYF. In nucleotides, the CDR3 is TGTGCCAGCAGCCGTCGTGGCATCACAGATACGCAGTATTTT.

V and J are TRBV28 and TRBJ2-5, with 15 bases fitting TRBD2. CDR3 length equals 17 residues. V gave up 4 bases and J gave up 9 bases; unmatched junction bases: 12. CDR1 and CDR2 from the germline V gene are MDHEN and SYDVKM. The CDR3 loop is CASSSQRTSGGEVAQYF. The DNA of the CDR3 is TGTGCCAGCAGTTCCCAAAGGACTAGCGGGGGGGAGGTGGCCCAGTACTTC.

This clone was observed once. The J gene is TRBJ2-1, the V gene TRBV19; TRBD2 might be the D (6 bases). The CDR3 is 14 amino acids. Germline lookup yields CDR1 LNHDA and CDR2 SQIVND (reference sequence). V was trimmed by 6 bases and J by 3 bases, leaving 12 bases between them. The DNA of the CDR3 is TGTGCCAGTAGGCAGAGGAGGGGCTACAATGAGCAGTTCTTC. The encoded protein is CASRQRRGYNEQFF.

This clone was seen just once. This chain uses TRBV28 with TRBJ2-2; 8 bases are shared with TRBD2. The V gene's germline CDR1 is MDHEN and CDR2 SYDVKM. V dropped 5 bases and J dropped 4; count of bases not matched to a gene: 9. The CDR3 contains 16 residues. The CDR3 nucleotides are TGTGCCAGCAGTATATCCAGCGGGAGTGGCACCGGGGAGCTGTTTTTT. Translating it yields CASSISSGSGTGELFF.

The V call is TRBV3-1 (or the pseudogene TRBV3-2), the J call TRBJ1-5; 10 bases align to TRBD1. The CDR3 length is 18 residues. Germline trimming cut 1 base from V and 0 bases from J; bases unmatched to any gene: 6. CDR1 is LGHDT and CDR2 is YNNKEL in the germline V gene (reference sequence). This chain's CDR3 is CASSQGVGDRGSNQPQHF. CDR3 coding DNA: TGTGCCAGCAGCCAAGGAGTTGGGGACAGGGGTAGCAATCAGCCCCAGCATTTT.

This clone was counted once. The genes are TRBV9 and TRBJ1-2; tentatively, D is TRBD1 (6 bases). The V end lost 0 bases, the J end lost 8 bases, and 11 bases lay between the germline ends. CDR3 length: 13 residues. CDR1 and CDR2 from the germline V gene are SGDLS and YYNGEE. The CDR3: CASSVVGGGGYTF. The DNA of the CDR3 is TGTGCCAGCAGCGTAGTCGGCGGGGGCGGCTACACCTTC.

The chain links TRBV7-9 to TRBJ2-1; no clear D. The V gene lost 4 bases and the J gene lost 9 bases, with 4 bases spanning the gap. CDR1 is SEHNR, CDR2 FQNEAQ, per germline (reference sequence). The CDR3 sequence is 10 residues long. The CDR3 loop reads CASSSIEQFF. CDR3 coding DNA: TGTGCCAGCAGCTCCATTGAGCAGTTCTTC.

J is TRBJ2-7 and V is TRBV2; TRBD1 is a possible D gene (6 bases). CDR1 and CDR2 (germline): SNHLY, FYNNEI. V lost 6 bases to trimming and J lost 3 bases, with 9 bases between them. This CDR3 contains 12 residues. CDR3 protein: CASRGDIYEQYF. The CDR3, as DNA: TGTGCCAGCAGGGGGGACATCTACGAGCAGTACTTC.